A selection of T cell receptor beta chains follows, all from one sample in a study of blood T cell repertoires in COVID-19. Assay: immunoSEQ multiplex PCR; the TCRdb copy retains only in-frame clones and omits some. This table has about 77,000 clones, roughly nine tenths appearing once. Sequencing input: peripheral blood. These receptors all come from a woman older than 75 with active or convalescent COVID-19. The CDR3 runs from the conserved cysteine through the conserved F or W. Fields, in order: CDR3 protein, J gene, clone size, V gene. Size values are once, few and many counts, or a class for expanded clones, and some rows have none.

CDR3: CAISEDRIYGYTF; J: TRBJ1-2; size: -; V: TRBV10-3
CDR3: CASRFDTGEGTEAFF; J: TRBJ1-1; size: -; V: TRBV6-5
CDR3: CASSAGGLNTEAFF; J: TRBJ1-1; size: -; V: TRBV9
CDR3: CASSYFGRRGPEAFF; J: TRBJ1-1; size: -; V: TRBV6-6
CDR3: CASSTPGTGHEQYF; J: TRBJ2-7; size: once; V: TRBV19
CDR3: CASSLGRVAGGPGTGELFF; J: TRBJ2-2; size: -; V: TRBV9
CDR3: CASSETSGDYNEQFF; J: TRBJ2-1; size: -; V: TRBV9
CDR3: CASSQDVGGNYGYTF; J: TRBJ1-2; size: -; V: TRBV4-3
CDR3: CASSTGGGGWGTGELFF; J: TRBJ2-2; size: -; V: TRBV7-2
CDR3: CASRGQGFSNQPQHF; J: TRBJ1-5; size: -; V: TRBV28
CDR3: CASSVRGGTSETQYF; J: TRBJ2-5; size: -; V: TRBV9
CDR3: CASSHYRDSPYEQYF; J: TRBJ2-7; size: -; V: TRBV4-2
CDR3: CASSIDLTGGRNGYTF; J: TRBJ1-2; size: once; V: TRBV19
CDR3: CATSRAWGSGFNEQFF; J: TRBJ2-1; size: -; V: TRBV15
CDR3: CASSPVSGGGFTDTQYF; J: TRBJ2-3; size: -; V: TRBV5-5
CDR3: CASSRGTGGTGANVLTF; J: TRBJ2-6; size: -; V: TRBV3-1/TRBV3-2